The 17 T cell receptor beta chains given below trace back to one sample, sequenced in a study of shared clonotypes between healthy human individuals. The naive CD8 subset, CD45RO-negative cells positively selected for CCR7, excluded terminally differentiated effector memory CD45RA+ cells. This table comes from immunoSEQ multiplex PCR, and its TCRdb copy is limited to in-frame clones, with some not included. The sample includes 800,000 or so clones, just over 95% seen only once; the top ten take about 0.21%. Sequencing was performed on naive CD8+ T cells sorted from blood. Receptors originate from a man aged 30 to 39 in good health.

The chain is built from TRBV29-1 and TRBJ1-2; no clear D gene. The germline gives CDR1 SQVTM, CDR2 ANQGSEA. The CDR3 has 13 residues. V was clipped by 1 base and J by 6 bases, with 12 bases between them. The CDR3 sequence is CSVEGRLADGYTF. CDR3 DNA: TGCAGCGTTGAAGGGCGCCTCGCGGATGGCTACACCTTC. The full variable domain, with the rest looked up from reference TRBV29-1 and TRBJ1-2, is SAVISQKPSRDICQRGTSLTIQCQVDSQVTMMFWYRQQPGQSLTLIATANQGSEATYESGFVIDKFPISRPNLTFSTLTVSNMSPEDSSIYLCSVEGRLADGYTFGSGTRLTVV.

This chain links TRBV6-5 with TRBJ1-4; TRBD1 aligns across 7 bases. Per the germline V gene, CDR1 is MNHEY and CDR2 is SVGAGI. There are 14 residues in the CDR3. V lost 6 bases, J lost 5 bases, and 6 bases stayed unmatched. This chain's CDR3 is CASSPTGRNEKLFF. CDR3 in DNA: TGTGCCAGCAGCCCGACAGGGAGAAATGAAAAACTGTTTTTT.

The CDR3 sequence is CASSVGWGLHNEQFF. The CDR3 DNA reads as TGTGCCAGCAGCGTAGGTTGGGGCTTACACAATGAGCAGTTCTTC. This rearrangement joins TRBV9 to TRBJ2-1; possible D gene TRBD1, 5 bases. Germline-derived CDR1 and CDR2 are SGDLS and YYNGEE. This CDR3 has 15 residues. Trimming stripped 0 bases from V and 5 bases from J, with 12 bases between.

The chain is built from TRBV6-5 and TRBJ2-7, with 7 bases aligning to TRBD1. V was clipped by 3 bases and J by 7 bases; unmatched bases: 12. This CDR3 region has 15 residues. Germline values: CDR1 MNHEY, CDR2 SVGAGI. The chain's CDR3 is CASSYSTGSVNEQYF. DNA of the CDR3: TGTGCCAGCAGTTATTCGACAGGGTCCGTTAATGAGCAGTACTTC.

Regarding this clone: Other DNA sequences from this sample encode an identical CDR3 as well. The chain employs TRBV11-2 and TRBJ2-3; D is undetermined. In germline, CDR1 is SGHAT, CDR2 FQNNGV. The CDR3 runs 14 residues. V was trimmed by 5 bases and J by 4 bases, leaving 13 bases between them. As DNA, the CDR3 is TGTGCCAGCAGCCCAAGGACCGCGCCAGATACGCAGTATTTT. Translated: CASSPRTAPDTQYF. Full variable domain (outside the CDR3, taken from reference TRBV11-2 and TRBJ2-3): EAGVAQSPRYKIIEKRQSVAFWCNPISGHATLYWYQQILGQGPKLLIQFQNNGVVDDSQLPKDRFSAERLKGVDSTLKIQPAKLEDSAVYLCASSPRTAPDTQYFGPGTRLTVL.

Concerning this clone: The junction and the germline gene differ at one end; a read error may be behind it. V is TRBV7-9 and J is TRBJ2-7, with D possibly matching TRBD1 (5 bases). This CDR3 comprises 14 residues. Germline V lookup: CDR1 SEHNR, CDR2 FQNEAQ (reference sequence). Written as DNA, the CDR3 is TGTGCCAGCAGCCCCCAGGGTGTCCCCTACGAGCAGCACTTC. It translates to CASSPQGVPYEQHF.

The chain recombines TRBV7-9 with TRBJ1-1; D is unclear. The germline V gene has CDR1 SEHNR and CDR2 FQNEAQ (reference sequence). Trimming pared 5 bases from V and 6 bases from J, leaving 16 bases between. The CDR3 covers 14 residues. CDR3 protein: CASSETPGTAEAFF. The CDR3 coding sequence is TGTGCCAGCAGCGAAACCCCCGGCACCGCTGAAGCTTTCTTT.

The J gene is TRBJ2-3, the V gene TRBV10-1; no clear D. The CDR3 runs 17 residues. CDR1 and CDR2 (germline): WNHNN, SYGVQD (reference sequence). V gave up 3 bases and J gave up 0 bases, with 16 bases separating them. The CDR3 protein is CASSEYEDDTSTDTQYF. CDR3 in DNA: TGCGCCAGCAGTGAATATGAGGACGACACTAGCACAGATACGCAGTATTTT.

This clone was counted between two and nine times. The chain links TRBV7-9 to TRBJ2-4; D perhaps matches TRBD2 (5 bases). With 10 bases removed from V and 3 bases from J, the gap between germline ends came to 13 bases. Germline loops: CDR1 SEHNR, CDR2 FQNEAQ (reference sequence). The CDR3 runs 13 residues. The CDR3 here is CATGEGDKNIQYF. The CDR3 DNA follows: TGTGCCACCGGTGAGGGAGACAAAAACATTCAGTACTTC.

The chain couples TRBV19 to TRBJ2-7; 12 bases are a match to TRBD2. Trimming at V came to 3 bases and at J to 3 bases, leaving 3 bases not matched to a gene. CDR3 size: 15 residues. From germline, CDR1 is LNHDA and CDR2 SQIVND (reference sequence). CDR3 in DNA: TGTGCCAGTAGTATCCTAGCGGGAGGGATCTACGAGCAGTACTTC. It codes for CASSILAGGIYEQYF.

The chain combines TRBV10-2 with TRBJ2-7, with no clear D. With 6 bases removed from V and 1 base from J, the gap between germline ends came to 10 bases. The CDR3 totals 13 residues. The germline V gene encodes CDR1 WSHSY and CDR2 SAAADI. CDR3 sequence: CASRVGPSYEQYF. The DNA of the CDR3 is TGCGCCAGCAGGGTAGGACCTTCCTACGAGCAGTACTTC.

This rearrangement joins TRBV27 to TRBJ2-3, with 9 nucleotides matching TRBD1. Trimming at V came to 6 bases and at J to 3 bases, leaving 4 bases not matched to a gene. The V gene's germline CDR1 is MNHEY and CDR2 SMNVEV (reference sequence). The CDR3 is 14 residues long. CDR3 region: CASRGTGNTDTQYF. Here the CDR3 DNA reads TGTGCCAGCAGGGGGACAGGGAATACAGATACGCAGTATTTT.

The chain uses TRBV10-3 and TRBJ2-7, with D perhaps matching TRBD1 or TRBD2 (5 bases each). This CDR3 contains 15 residues. The germline CDR1 and CDR2 sequences are ENHRY and SYGVKD. V lost 6 bases, J lost 2 bases, and 17 bases lay in between. CDR3 coding DNA: TGTGCCATCAGGATGGGGACCCTCGAAACCTACGAGCAGTACTTC. It yields the protein CAIRMGTLETYEQYF.

The V gene is TRBV7-9, the J gene TRBJ2-7; D is uncertain. V lost 1 base to trimming and J lost 5 bases, with 3 bases between them. This CDR3 contains 11 residues. The germline V gene has CDR1 SEHNR and CDR2 FQNEAQ (reference sequence). CDR3 sequence reads: CASSLEDEQYF. CDR3 in DNA: TGTGCCAGCAGCTTAGAAGACGAGCAGTACTTC. Looking up the rest from reference TRBV7-9 and TRBJ2-7 gives the full variable domain: DTGVSQNPRHKITKRGQNVTFRCDPISEHNRLYWYRQTLGQGPEFLTYFQNEAQLEKSRLLSDRFSAERPKGSFSTLEIQRTEQGDSAMYLCASSLEDEQYFGPGTRLTVT.

The V gene is TRBV10-3, the J gene TRBJ1-2; D gene uncertain. Deletions cut 3 bases from V and 9 bases from J, with 14 bases between. The CDR3 runs 13 residues. CDR1 and CDR2 from the germline V gene are ENHRY and SYGVKD. The DNA of the CDR3 is TGTGCCATCAGTGATACTACGCGCTACAGCTACACCTTC. Its protein is CAISDTTRYSYTF.

The gene calls are TRBV19 and TRBJ2-1; TRBD1 matches at 9 bases. The CDR3 totals 15 residues. The ends lost 6 bases at V and 9 bases at J; junction bases unmatched: 12. CDR1 and CDR2 (germline): LNHDA, SQIVND (reference sequence). CDR3 in amino acids: CASSPSSAQGAEQFF. The DNA for the CDR3 is TGTGCCAGTAGCCCCTCCTCCGCACAGGGGGCTGAGCAGTTCTTC.

The chain recombines TRBV5-5 with TRBJ2-1; no reliable D call. Germline V gene sequence: CDR1 SGHKS, CDR2 YYEKEE (reference sequence). With 0 bases removed from V and 6 bases from J, the gap between germline ends came to 7 bases. CDR3 length: 13 residues. DNA for the CDR3: TGTGCCAGCAGCTTGGGCCTGGGCAATGAGCAGTTCTTC. Translating it yields CASSLGLGNEQFF. Variable domain in full (rest from reference TRBV5-5 and TRBJ2-1): DAGVTQSPTHLIKTRGQQVTLRCSPISGHKSVSWYQQVLGQGPQFIFQYYEKEERGRGNFPDRFSARQFPNYSSELNVNALLLGDSALYLCASSLGLGNEQFFGPGTRLTVL.